Below, 10 T cell receptor beta chains from the same sample are listed, as sequenced in a study of T cell repertoires in cytomegalovirus infection. No antigen is known for these receptors. TCRdb reprocessed the reads with MiXCR, giving one entry per CDR3 protein. The sample shows some 560,000 distinct CDR3 sequences, 40% of them seen only once. The source material was cultured PBMCs, sampled from culture after CMV antigen stimulation. The receptor set was obtained from a human donor in good health (CMV status not recorded). Some clones in this sample may be carry-over from other donors' samples.

The CDR3 reads CASSLVLGGETQYF. CDR3 DNA sequence: TGTGCCAGCAGCTTAGTTCTGGGGGGAGAGACCCAGTACTTC. This chain links TRBV7-2 with TRBJ2-5, with D perhaps matching TRBD2 (6 bases). This CDR3 spans 14 amino acids. Trimming stripped 1 base from V and 4 bases from J, with 10 bases between. Germline V gives CDR1 SGHTA, CDR2 FQGNSA.

The chain recombines TRBV2 with TRBJ1-5; D remains unclear. Deletions cut 7 bases from V and 2 bases from J, with 9 bases between. Germline CDR1 is SNHLY and CDR2 is FYNNEI. The CDR3 totals 13 residues. For the CDR3, the DNA is TGTGCCAGCAAACGGGATCGCAATCAGCCCCAGCATTTT. Its translation: CASKRDRNQPQHF.

This chain links TRBV11-2 with TRBJ1-5; perhaps TRBD1 as D (6 bases). The V end was cut by 0 bases, the J end by 5 bases, with 11 bases between. Germline CDR1 reads SGHAT; CDR2 reads FQNNGV. CDR3 length: 15 amino acids. The DNA of the CDR3 is TGTGCCAGCAGCTTAGAGGGGACATCCCATCAGCCCCAGCATTTT. This sequence encodes CASSLEGTSHQPQHF.

This clonotype was counted ten times or more. This chain uses TRBV7-8 with TRBJ2-7, with 9 bases fitting TRBD1. CDR1 SGHVS and CDR2 FQNEAQ come from the germline V gene. J gave up 2 bases and V 0 bases, and 8 bases lay outside the gene matches. This CDR3 spans 17 amino acids. CDR3 nucleotide sequence: TGTGCCAGCAGCTTAGCGGGGACAGGGAGCAGCGCCTACGAGCAGTACTTC. It yields the protein CASSLAGTGSSAYEQYF.

V gene TRBV7-2 combines with J gene TRBJ2-7; TRBD1 matches at 9 bases. Germline assignment: CDR1 SGHTA and CDR2 FQGNSA. J was trimmed by 2 bases and V by 1 base; bases with no gene match: 6. The CDR3 runs 16 residues. The CDR3 loop is CASSLGWDRAAYEQYF. In DNA form, the CDR3 reads TGTGCCAGCAGCTTAGGATGGGACAGGGCAGCCTACGAGCAGTACTTC.

This clonotype has only a few counts. CDR3 in amino acids: CASNPTNTDTQYF. CDR3 DNA: TGTGCCAGCAACCCGACCAACACAGATACGCAGTATTTT. V and J are TRBV5-4 and TRBJ2-3; D is unclear. The CDR3 length is 13 residues. Germline CDR1 and CDR2: SGHNT and YYREEE (reference sequence). Trimming removed 6 bases at V and 2 bases at J, with 10 bases between.

This clonotype has only a few counts. This sequence joins TRBV5-1 and TRBJ2-7; D ambiguous. The germline V gene has CDR1 SGHRS and CDR2 YFSETQ. Trimming removed 0 bases from V and 2 bases from J, with 6 bases in between. This CDR3 is built from 13 residues. The chain's CDR3 is CASSLAAAYEQYF. Here the CDR3 DNA reads TGCGCCAGCAGCTTGGCAGCCGCCTACGAGCAGTACTTC.

The table lists this clonotype with a few counts. The chain joins TRBV2 to TRBJ1-2; weak D call: TRBD1 (6 bases). Germline loops: CDR1 SNHLY, CDR2 FYNNEI. The CDR3 has 14 amino acids. The V gene lost 3 bases and the J gene lost 6 bases, with 14 bases spanning the gap. CDR3 protein: CASSEEGQGHGYTF. CDR3 coding DNA: TGTGCCAGCAGTGAGGAAGGGCAGGGGCATGGCTACACCTTC.

This chain connects TRBV27 to TRBJ1-5; D is ambiguous. This CDR3 has 14 residues. V lost 4 bases to trimming and J lost 3 bases, with 10 bases between them. The V gene's germline CDR1 is MNHEY and CDR2 SMNVEV (reference sequence). CDR3 sequence (DNA): TGTGCCAGCAGTTCCCTTGGTATCAATCAGCCCCAGCATTTT. Translating it yields CASSSLGINQPQHF.

The chain links TRBV7-2 to TRBJ2-4, with D perhaps TRBD1 or TRBD2 (5 bases each). The CDR3 contains 13 residues. From germline, CDR1 is SGHTA and CDR2 FQGNSA. The V end was cut by 4 bases, the J end by 5 bases, with 9 bases between. The CDR3 DNA sequence: TGTGCCAGCAGCTCGGGGACGGAAAACATTCAGTACTTC. Amino acid sequence: CASSSGTENIQYF. Looking up the rest from reference TRBV7-2 and TRBJ2-4 gives the full variable domain: GAGVSQSPSNKVTEKGKDVELRCDPISGHTALYWYRQSLGQGLEFLIYFQGNSAPDKSGLPSDRFSAERTGGSVSTLTIQRTQQEDSAVYLCASSSGTENIQYFGAGTRLSVL.